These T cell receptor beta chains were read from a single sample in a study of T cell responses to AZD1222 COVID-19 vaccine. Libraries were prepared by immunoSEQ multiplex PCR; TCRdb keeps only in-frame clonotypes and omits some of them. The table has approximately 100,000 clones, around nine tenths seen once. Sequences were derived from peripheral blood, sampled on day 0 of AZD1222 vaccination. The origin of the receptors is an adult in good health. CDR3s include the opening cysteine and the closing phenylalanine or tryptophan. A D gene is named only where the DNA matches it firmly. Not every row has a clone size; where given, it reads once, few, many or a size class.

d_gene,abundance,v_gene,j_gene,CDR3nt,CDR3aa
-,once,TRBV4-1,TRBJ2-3,TGCGCCAGCAGCCAAGGGCCTAGCACAGATACGCAGTATTTT,CASSQGPSTDTQYF
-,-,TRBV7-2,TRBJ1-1,TGTGCCAGCAGCTCCCAGGGATGGCACACTGAAGCTTTCTTT,CASSSQGWHTEAFF
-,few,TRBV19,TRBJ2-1,TGTGCCACCCTCAGAACGGGCTACAATGAGCAGTTCTTC,CATLRTGYNEQFF
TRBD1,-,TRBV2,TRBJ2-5,TGTGCCAGCAGCGCCGGGACAGGGTACCAAGAGACCCAGTACTTC,CASSAGTGYQETQYF
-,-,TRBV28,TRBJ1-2,TGTGCCAGCAGTTTAACGGTGGGGGATGGCTACACCTTC,CASSLTVGDGYTF
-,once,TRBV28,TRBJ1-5,TGTGCCAGCAGACCAGGGTCGGGGCAGCCCCAGCATTTT,CASRPGSGQPQHF
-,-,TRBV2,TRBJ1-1,TGTGCCAGCAGGAGACTCGGGCTGATGAACACTGAAGCTTTCTTT,CASRRLGLMNTEAFF
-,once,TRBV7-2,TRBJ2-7,TGTGCCAGCAGTTCGTTACGGGAGCAGTACTTC,CASSSLREQYF
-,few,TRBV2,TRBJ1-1,TGTGCCGAAGTGGGAGCTGAAGCTTTCTTT,CAEVGAEAFF
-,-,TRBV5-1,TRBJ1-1,TGCGCCAGCAGCTGGCAGAGTCCCCAGATGAACACTGAAGCTTTCTTT,CASSWQSPQMNTEAFF
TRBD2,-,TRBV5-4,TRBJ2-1,TGTGCCAGCAGCTTGCAGACTAGCGGTAATGAGCAGTTCTTC,CASSLQTSGNEQFF
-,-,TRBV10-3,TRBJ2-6,TGTGCCATCAGCTCTGGGGCCAACGTCCTGACTTTC,CAISSGANVLTF
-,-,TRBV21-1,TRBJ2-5,TGTGCCAGCAGCAAGGGGACGGAGCCGGAACAAGAGACCCAGTACTTC,CASSKGTEPEQETQYF
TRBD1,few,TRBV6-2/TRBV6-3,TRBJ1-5,TGTGCCAGCAGTTACTCTTACTCTCAGGGGGCCCCCTCGGTCAATCGTCAGCCCCAGCATTTT,CASSYSYSQGAPSVNRQPQHF
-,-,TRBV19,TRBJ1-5,TGTGCCAGTAGGGACAGTTTAAATCAGCCCCAGCATTTT,CASRDSLNQPQHF
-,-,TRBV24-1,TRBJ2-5,TGTGCCACCAGTTTTCCGGGGGCCATTAAGGAGACCCAGTACTTC,CATSFPGAIKETQYF
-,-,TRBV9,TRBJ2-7,TGTGCCAGCAGCCCCTCAACAGGGTTCGAGCAGTACTTC,CASSPSTGFEQYF
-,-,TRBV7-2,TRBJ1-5,TGTGCCAGCAGCTTGGGCAGGGGTATGCAGCCCCAGCATTTT,CASSLGRGMQPQHF
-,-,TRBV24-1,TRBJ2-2,TGTGCCACCAGTGACGCGCAGCGTACCTCGAGGGGGGAGCTGTTTTTT,CATSDAQRTSRGELFF
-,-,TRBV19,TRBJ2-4,TGTGCCAGTAGTATGGGTCTTGTAGCCAAAAACATTCAGTACTTC,CASSMGLVAKNIQYF
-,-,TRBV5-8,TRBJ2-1,TGTGCCAGCAGCTTAGAACAGGGAGGTGTCCACAATGAGCAGTTCTTC,CASSLEQGGVHNEQFF
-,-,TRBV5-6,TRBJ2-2,TGTGCCAGCAGCTTGGCTGGGTACGGGGGCACCGGGGAGCTGTTTTTT,CASSLAGYGGTGELFF
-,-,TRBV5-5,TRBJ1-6,TGTGCCAGCAGCTTGGGATCGGCAGGGGATAATTCACCCCTCCACTTT,CASSLGSAGDNSPLHF
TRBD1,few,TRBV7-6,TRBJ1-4,TGTGCCAGCAGCTCAAACAGGGGAGGGAATGAAAAACTGTTTTTT,CASSSNRGGNEKLFF
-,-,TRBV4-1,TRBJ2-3,TGCGCCAGCAGCCAGGAAGAGGGTAGCGCAACAGATACGCAGTATTTT,CASSQEEGSATDTQYF
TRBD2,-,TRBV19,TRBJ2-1,TGTGCCAGTAGTATAATCGGACTAGCGGGGGGGAGCTCCTACAATGAGCAGTTCTTC,CASSIIGLAGGSSYNEQFF
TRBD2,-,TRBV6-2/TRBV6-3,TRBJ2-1,TGTGCCAGCAGTTACGGATGGCGGGGGGGATCCAGGAATGAGCAGTTCTTC,CASSYGWRGGSRNEQFF
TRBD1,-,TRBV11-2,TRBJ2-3,TGTGCCAGCAGCTTCGGTGACAGGGGGTTAGATACGCAGTATTTT,CASSFGDRGLDTQYF
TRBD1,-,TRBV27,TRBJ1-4,TGTGCCAGCAGTATAAAGGGGACAGGGGCTGAAAAACTGTTTTTT,CASSIKGTGAEKLFF
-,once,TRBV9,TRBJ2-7,TGTGCCAGCAGCCCCCGGCAGAGGGGCTTGGGGGGCTACGAGCAGTACTTC,CASSPRQRGLGGYEQYF
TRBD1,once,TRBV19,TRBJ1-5,TGTGCCAGTAGTTTACAGGGGTTCGGTCAGCCCCAGCATTTT,CASSLQGFGQPQHF
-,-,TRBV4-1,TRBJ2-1,TGCGCCAGCAGCCAAGGGCTAGCGTTTAGCTCCTACAATGAGCAGTTCTTC,CASSQGLAFSSYNEQFF
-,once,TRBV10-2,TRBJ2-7,TGCGCCAGCAGTGACCCCGCAGGGGCCTCCGCCTCCTACGAGCAGTACTTC,CASSDPAGASASYEQYF
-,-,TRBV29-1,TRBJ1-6,TGCAGCGTCAGGGCCGGGACGGGGAATTCACCCCTCCACTTT,CSVRAGTGNSPLHF
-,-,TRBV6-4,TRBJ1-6,TGTGCCAGCAGTGTCGGCTCCTATAATTCACCCCTCCACTTT,CASSVGSYNSPLHF
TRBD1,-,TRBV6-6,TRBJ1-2,TGTGCCAGCAGTATACCGGGACAGAAGAACTATGGCTACACCTTC,CASSIPGQKNYGYTF
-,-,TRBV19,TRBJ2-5,TGTGCCAGTCGGGACTTCCAAGAGACCCAGTACTTC,CASRDFQETQYF
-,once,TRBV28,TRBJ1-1,TGTGCCAGCAGTTTACGCCGGGCGGAAGCTTTCTTT,CASSLRRAEAFF
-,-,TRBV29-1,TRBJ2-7,TGCAGCGTATATTTTTCGGGGGCCCGCTACGAGCAGTACTTC,CSVYFSGARYEQYF
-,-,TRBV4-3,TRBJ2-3,TGCGCCAGCAGCCAAGATGAACGGCCCTCCGCAGATACGCAGTATTTT,CASSQDERPSADTQYF
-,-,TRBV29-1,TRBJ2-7,TGCAGCGTTGAAGTCCCGACCGTGGATGTCGACGAGCAGTACTTC,CSVEVPTVDVDEQYF
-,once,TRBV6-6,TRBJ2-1,TGTGCCAGCACCGACAGGACCCCAAATGAGCAGTTCTTC,CASTDRTPNEQFF
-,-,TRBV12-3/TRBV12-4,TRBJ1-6,TGTGCCAGCAGTTTAAATCGGAATTCACCCCTCCACTTT,CASSLNRNSPLHF
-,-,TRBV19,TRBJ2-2,TGTGCCAGTAGTTGGGACGGCACCGGGGAGCTGTTTTTT,CASSWDGTGELFF
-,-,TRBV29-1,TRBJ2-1,TGCAGCGGATCCAGGGGGGCATCCTACAATGAGCAGTTCTTC,CSGSRGASYNEQFF
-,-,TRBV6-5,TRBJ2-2,TGTGCCAGCAGTCCACAGGAAATGAACACCGGGGAGCTGTTTTTT,CASSPQEMNTGELFF
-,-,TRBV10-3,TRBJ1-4,TGTGCCATCAGTGGAAGGGGTGGGGGAGAAAAACTGTTTTTT,CAISGRGGGEKLFF
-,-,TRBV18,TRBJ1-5,TGTGCCAGCTCACCCCGCCCCCAAGGAGGGGATAGCAATCAGCCCCAGCATTTT,CASSPRPQGGDSNQPQHF
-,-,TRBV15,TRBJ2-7,TGTGCCACCAGCAGAGATAGGGTGGGCGAGCAGTACTTC,CATSRDRVGEQYF
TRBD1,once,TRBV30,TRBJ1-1,TGTGCCTGGAGTGTACTTGGGACAGCCCACACTGAAGCTTTCTTT,CAWSVLGTAHTEAFF
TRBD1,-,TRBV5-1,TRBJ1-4,TGCGCCAGCAGCTTGCTCCAGGGGGCGAGCCAAGAAAAACTGTTTTTT,CASSLLQGASQEKLFF
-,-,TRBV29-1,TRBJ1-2,TGCAGCGTTGAAGATCTTTATAGGTTCGCTAACTATGGCTACACCTTC,CSVEDLYRFANYGYTF
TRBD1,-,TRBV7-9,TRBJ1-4,TGTGCCAGCAGCCCCCGACAGGGACTCAGCGAAAAACTGTTTTTT,CASSPRQGLSEKLFF
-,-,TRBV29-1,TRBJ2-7,TGCAGCGTTGTCGCCCCCGGGTTCTACGAGCAGTACTTC,CSVVAPGFYEQYF
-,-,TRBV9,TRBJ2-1,TGTGCCAGCTCTATCGAGGGGTCCTCCTACAATGAGCAGTTCTTC,CASSIEGSSYNEQFF
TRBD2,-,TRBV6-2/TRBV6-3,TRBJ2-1,TGTGCCAGCAGTTACTTCGAGCGGGAGCGCGGGTACAATGAGCAGTTCTTC,CASSYFERERGYNEQFF
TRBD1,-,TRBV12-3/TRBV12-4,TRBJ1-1,TGTGCCAGTTCCAGGGGGCCCAACACTGAAGCTTTCTTT,CASSRGPNTEAFF
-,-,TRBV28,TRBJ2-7,TGTGCCAGCAGTTTAAGCTCTGGACTCAGATACGAGCAGTACTTC,CASSLSSGLRYEQYF
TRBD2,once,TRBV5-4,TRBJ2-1,TGTGCCAGCAGCTTGGTCCTCCTAGCGGGAACCTACAATGAGCAGTTCTTC,CASSLVLLAGTYNEQFF
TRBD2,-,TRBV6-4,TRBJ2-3,TGTGCCAGCAGTGAAGCGGGGGGTAGCACAGATACGCAGTATTTT,CASSEAGGSTDTQYF